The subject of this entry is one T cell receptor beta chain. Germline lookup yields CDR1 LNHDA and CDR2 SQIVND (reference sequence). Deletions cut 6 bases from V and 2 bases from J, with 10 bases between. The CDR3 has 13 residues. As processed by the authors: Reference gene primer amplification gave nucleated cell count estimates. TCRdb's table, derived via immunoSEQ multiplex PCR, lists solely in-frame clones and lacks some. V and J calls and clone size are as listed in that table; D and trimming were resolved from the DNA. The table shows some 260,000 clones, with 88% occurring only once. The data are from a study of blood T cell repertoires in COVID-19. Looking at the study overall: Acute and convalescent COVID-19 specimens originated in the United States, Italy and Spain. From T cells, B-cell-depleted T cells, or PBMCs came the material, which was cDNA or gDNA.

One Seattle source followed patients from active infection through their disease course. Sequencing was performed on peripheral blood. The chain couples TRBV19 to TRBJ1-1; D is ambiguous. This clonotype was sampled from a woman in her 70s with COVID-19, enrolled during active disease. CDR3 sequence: CASRQTGNTEAFF. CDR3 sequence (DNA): TGTGCCAGTAGGCAGACGGGAAACACTGAAGCTTTCTTT.